Following are 32 T cell receptor beta chains from one sample sequenced in a study of cytomegalovirus exposure and HLA in healthy donors. The PCR contained 60 Vbeta and 13 Jbeta primers. Sequencing used immunoSEQ multiplex PCR; TCRdb keeps in-frame clones, though not all of them. Of tens of thousands of clones in the sample, around 78% were seen once. Sequencing input: PBMCs. Receptors originate from a female donor in good health and CMV-seronegative.

This clone was detected only once. The chain combines TRBV15 with TRBJ1-5; D gene ambiguous. The CDR3 length is 15 residues. The V end lost 3 bases, the J end lost 2 bases, and 11 bases lay between the germline ends. Germline V lookup: CDR1 LNHNV, CDR2 YYDKDF (reference sequence). DNA for the CDR3: TGTGCCACCAGCAGCCTGGGGAGGGGCAATCAGCCCCAGCATTTT. This translates into CATSSLGRGNQPQHF.

This rearrangement joins TRBV5-4 to TRBJ1-1; TRBD1 aligns across 9 bases. J lost 1 base, V lost 4 bases, and 5 bases had no gene match. Per the germline V gene, CDR1 is SGHNT and CDR2 is YYREEE (reference sequence). The CDR3 consists of 15 residues. The CDR3, as DNA: TGTGCCAGCAGCACACGACAGGGGGAGAACACTGAAGCTTTCTTT. Protein sequence: CASSTRQGENTEAFF.

This chain connects TRBV2 to TRBJ2-5; D remains unclear. CDR1 SNHLY and CDR2 FYNNEI come from the germline V gene. V dropped 7 bases and J dropped 5 bases, with 11 bases sitting between them. The CDR3 runs 12 residues. The CDR3 loop is CASKSGRETQYF. The DNA for the CDR3 is TGTGCCAGCAAAAGTGGTCGGGAGACCCAGTACTTC.

This rearrangement joins TRBV6-1 to TRBJ1-1, with 7 bases aligning to TRBD1. The trim removed 4 bases at V and 1 base at J, leaving 3 bases unmatched. The germline gives CDR1 MNHNS, CDR2 SASEGT. The length of the CDR3 is 14 residues. The CDR3 reads CASSVDRANTEAFF. The CDR3 bases are TGTGCCAGCAGTGTCGACAGGGCGAACACTGAAGCTTTCTTT.

The gene calls are TRBV5-1 and TRBJ1-1; perhaps TRBD1 as D (5 bases). V shed 5 bases and J shed 4 bases, with 12 bases lying between them. Germline V gene lookup returns CDR1 SGHRS and CDR2 YFSETQ. The length of the CDR3 is 13 residues. The chain's CDR3 is CASSHRGGTEAFF. The CDR3, as DNA: TGCGCCAGCAGTCATCGGGGGGGCACTGAAGCTTTCTTT.

V is TRBV7-9 and J is TRBJ1-3, with TRBD1 matching over 8 bases. The length of the CDR3 is 15 residues. The germline V gene has CDR1 SEHNR and CDR2 FQNEAQ (reference sequence). Trimming removed 8 bases from V and 0 bases from J; junction bases left unmatched: 6. The CDR3 DNA sequence: TGTGCCAGCGGCGACAGGGGAGCCTCTGGAAACACCATATATTTT. Translated, it gives CASGDRGASGNTIYF.

V and J are TRBV19 and TRBJ1-3, with D maybe TRBD1 (6 bases). There are 15 residues in the CDR3. Trimming shortened V by 6 bases and J by 0 bases, and 12 bases separated the two germline ends. Germline CDR1 is LNHDA and CDR2 is SQIVND (reference sequence). CDR3 sequence: CASRTDRFSGNTIYF. CDR3 nucleotides: TGTGCCAGTAGGACCGACAGGTTCTCTGGAAACACCATATATTTT. Full variable domain (remainder filled in from reference TRBV19 and TRBJ1-3): DGGITQSPKYLFRKEGQNVTLSCEQNLNHDAMYWYRQDPGQGLRLIYYSQIVNDFQKGDIAEGYSVSREKKESFPLTVTSAQKNPTAFYLCASRTDRFSGNTIYFGEGSWLTVV.

This clone was observed once. The chain links TRBV7-9 to TRBJ1-5; D uncertain. CDR1 SEHNR and CDR2 FQNEAQ come from the germline V gene (reference sequence). V was clipped by 0 bases and J by 11 bases, with 11 bases between them. This CDR3 is built from 13 residues. Written as DNA, the CDR3 is TGTGCCAGCAGCTTAGCTGGGCAGCCGGCCCAGCATTTT. This translates into CASSLAGQPAQHF.

The chain links TRBV7-2 to TRBJ2-7, with D possibly TRBD1 on 5 matching bases. Germline CDR1 SGHTA, CDR2 FQGNSA. The CDR3 totals 14 residues. Trimming shortened V by 2 bases and J by 3 bases, and 11 bases separated the two germline ends. DNA of the CDR3: TGTGCCAGCAGCTTATCTCCAGGGCACTACGAGCAGTACTTC. Encoded protein: CASSLSPGHYEQYF.

This clone was seen a few times. The rearrangement joins TRBV4-3 to TRBJ1-2; weak D call: TRBD1 (5 bases). CDR1 LGHNA and CDR2 YSLEER come from the germline V gene. The CDR3 has 15 residues. With 2 bases removed from V and 11 bases from J, the gap between germline ends came to 21 bases. Here the CDR3 reads CASSQFQGGPFRYTF. CDR3 sequence (DNA): TGCGCCAGCAGCCAATTTCAGGGTGGGCCTTTTCGGTACACCTTC.

The chain links TRBV7-2 to TRBJ1-3; D may be TRBD1 (6 bases). Germline-derived CDR1 and CDR2 are SGHTA and FQGNSA. V dropped 2 bases and J dropped 0 bases, with 11 bases sitting between them. The length of the CDR3 is 16 residues. The CDR3 sequence: CASSLRGSSSGNTIYF. CDR3 sequence (DNA): TGTGCCAGCAGCTTAAGGGGGTCTTCCTCTGGAAACACCATATATTTT.

The chain is built from TRBV6-6 and TRBJ2-7; TRBD1 agrees at 10 bases. The CDR3 runs 15 residues. V shed 6 bases and J 5 bases; nucleotides not matched to a gene: 10. Germline assignment: CDR1 MNHNY and CDR2 SVGAGI (reference sequence). Here the CDR3 DNA reads TGTGCCAGCAGCCAACGAGGGACAGGGGTCAACGAGCAGTACTTC. It encodes CASSQRGTGVNEQYF.

This chain joins TRBV19 and TRBJ1-6; D is possibly TRBD1 (6 bases). The CDR3 totals 15 residues. V was pared by 6 bases and J by 5 bases, with 14 bases between. Germline CDR1 is LNHDA and CDR2 is SQIVND (reference sequence). This CDR3 is CASRRGIMDNSPLHF. Here the CDR3 DNA reads TGTGCCAGTAGGAGGGGGATTATGGATAATTCACCCCTCCACTTT.

This sequence joins TRBV11-2 and TRBJ2-3; 11 bases fit TRBD2. Looked up from germline, CDR1 is SGHAT and CDR2 is FQNNGV. CDR3 length equals 16 residues. With 5 bases clipped from V and 3 bases from J, the junction kept 7 bases outside the gene matches. CDR3: CASSKLAGGWTDTQYF. In DNA form, the CDR3 reads TGTGCCAGCAGCAAGCTAGCGGGGGGATGGACAGATACGCAGTATTTT.

The chain has TRBV7-2 and TRBJ1-2, with 8 bases lining up with TRBD1. CDR1 and CDR2 from the germline V gene are SGHTA and FQGNSA. V was pared by 5 bases and J by 2 bases, with 10 bases of the junction left unmatched. The CDR3 contains 16 residues. The CDR3 spells CASSPDPTGENYGYTF. In DNA form, the CDR3 reads TGTGCCAGCAGCCCAGACCCGACAGGGGAAAACTATGGCTACACCTTC. Full variable domain (outside the CDR3, taken from reference TRBV7-2 and TRBJ1-2): GAGVSQSPSNKVTEKGKDVELRCDPISGHTALYWYRQSLGQGLEFLIYFQGNSAPDKSGLPSDRFSAERTGGSVSTLTIQRTQQEDSAVYLCASSPDPTGENYGYTFGSGTRLTVV.

The rearrangement links TRBV11-2 to TRBJ2-1; 13 bases line up with TRBD2. Trimming cost V 5 bases and J 7 bases; bases outside gene matches: 11. This CDR3 region has 17 residues. Germline V lookup: CDR1 SGHAT, CDR2 FQNNGV. The CDR3 spells CASSKGLAGAPVNEQFF. Written as DNA, the CDR3 is TGTGCCAGCAGCAAAGGACTAGCGGGGGCCCCCGTGAATGAGCAGTTCTTC.

The V and J genes are TRBV13 and TRBJ1-1; D gene ambiguous. Trimming stripped 2 bases from V and 1 base from J, with 5 bases between. Germline V gives CDR1 PRHDT, CDR2 FYEKMQ (reference sequence). The CDR3 covers 13 residues. CDR3 sequence reads: CASSLYKNTEAFF. CDR3 nucleotides: TGTGCCAGCAGCTTATACAAGAACACTGAAGCTTTCTTT.

The V call is TRBV29-1, the J call TRBJ2-1; the match to TRBD2 covers 8 bases. The junction had 11 bases not matched to a gene; V was cut back by 7 bases and J by 9 bases. Germline CDR1 SQVTM, CDR2 ANQGSEA. The CDR3 is 13 residues long. The CDR3 region has the DNA TGCAGCGCGTCAAGCGGGGGCCTCTTTGAGCAGTTCTTC. It is translated as CSASSGGLFEQFF.

The chain uses TRBV5-8 and TRBJ1-3, with 7 positions matching TRBD1. The junction had 4 bases not matched to a gene; V was cut back by 1 base and J by 0 bases. This CDR3 spans 16 amino acids. The germline V gene has CDR1 SGHTS and CDR2 YDEGEE. This CDR3 is CASSLRQGVSGNTIYF. DNA for the CDR3: TGTGCCAGCAGCTTGAGGCAGGGGGTCTCTGGAAACACCATATATTTT.

This clone was picked up one time. J is TRBJ1-1 and V is TRBV6-5; possibly TRBD1 for D (6 bases). The V end was cut by 5 bases, the J end by 1 base, with 14 bases between. The CDR3 is 15 residues long. Germline CDR1 MNHEY, CDR2 SVGAGI. The CDR3 DNA follows: TGTGCCAGCAGTAAAATTCCGGGACAGAACACTGAAGCTTTCTTT. This encodes CASSKIPGQNTEAFF.

The chain couples TRBV5-5 to TRBJ1-3; tentative D call: TRBD1 (5 bases). The V end lost 1 base, the J end lost 0 bases, and 17 bases lay between the germline ends. Germline V gene data show CDR1 as SGHKS and CDR2 as YYEKEE (reference sequence). This CDR3 is built from 18 residues. CDR3 amino acids: CASSLSLTVRSSGNTIYF. The CDR3 DNA reads as TGTGCCAGCAGCTTGAGCCTGACAGTCCGGAGCTCTGGAAACACCATATATTTT.

This chain joins TRBV15 and TRBJ1-3; no definite D call. This CDR3 region has 17 residues. Germline V gene sequence: CDR1 LNHNV, CDR2 YYDKDF (reference sequence). With 1 base removed from V and 0 bases from J, the gap between germline ends came to 13 bases. CDR3 amino acids: CATSRGETGFSGNTIYF. CDR3 nucleotide sequence: TGTGCCACCAGCAGAGGGGAGACGGGGTTCTCTGGAAACACCATATATTTT.

The rearrangement links TRBV7-2 to TRBJ2-7; tentative D call: TRBD2 (5 bases). CDR1 and CDR2 from the germline V gene are SGHTA and FQGNSA. The CDR3 sequence is 15 residues long. Trimming left V 5 bases short and J 6 bases short, with 20 bases between. The CDR3 is CASSRGRISAIEQYF. Here the CDR3 DNA reads TGTGCCAGCAGCCGAGGCCGGATTAGCGCGATCGAGCAGTACTTC.

As for this clone: The junction does not match germline at one end; this may be a read error. J is TRBJ2-7 and V is TRBV5-1; TRBD2 might be the D (6 bases). This CDR3 spans 14 amino acids. Germline values: CDR1 SGHRS, CDR2 YFSETQ. The CDR3 nucleotides read TGCGCCAGCAGTTTGGGGTCTATCGGGAGCGAGCAGTACTTC. Protein: CASSLGSIGSEQYF.

The rearrangement joins TRBV2 to TRBJ2-3; 8 bases are a match to TRBD1. Losses at the gene ends were 4 bases for V and 7 bases for J; bases not matched to a gene: 10. This CDR3 contains 15 residues. CDR1 and CDR2 (germline): SNHLY, FYNNEI. The CDR3 spells CASSGRDRPPNTQYF. The DNA for the CDR3 is TGTGCCAGCAGTGGTCGGGACAGGCCACCAAATACGCAGTATTTT. Full variable domain (missing parts from reference TRBV2 and TRBJ2-3): EPEVTQTPSHQVTQMGQEVILRCVPISNHLYFYWYRQILGQKVEFLVSFYNNEISEKSEIFDDQFSVERPDGSNFTLKIRSTKLEDSAMYFCASSGRDRPPNTQYFGPGTRLTVL.

This sequence joins TRBV30 and TRBJ2-7; D might be TRBD1 (6 bases). The CDR3 contains 12 residues. Germline V gene lookup returns CDR1 GTSNPN and CDR2 SVGIG (reference sequence). With 2 bases removed from V and 4 bases from J, the gap between germline ends came to 9 bases. The CDR3 sequence: CAWSIQGYEQYF. The CDR3, as DNA: TGTGCCTGGAGTATACAGGGATACGAGCAGTACTTC.

The chain recombines TRBV18 with TRBJ1-1; D is unresolved. The V gene's germline CDR1 is KGHSH and CDR2 LQKENI. Trimming removed 4 bases from V and 4 bases from J, with 16 bases in between. This CDR3 spans 15 amino acids. In DNA form, the CDR3 reads TGTGCCAGCTCACGGGCCACGGGTGGAGGCACTGAAGCTTTCTTT. It translates to CASSRATGGGTEAFF.

The CDR3 coding sequence is TGTGCCAGCAGCCAATCATACCAGACCCTACTAGGAAAACTGTTTTTT. Translation gives CASSQSYQTLLGKLFF. V gene TRBV14 combines with J gene TRBJ1-4; no clear D. The CDR3 is 16 amino acids. Trimming stripped 2 bases from V and 10 bases from J, with 20 bases between. CDR1 is SGHDN and CDR2 is FVKESK in the germline V gene.

The V and J genes are TRBV7-8 and TRBJ1-1; D unresolved. The CDR3 runs 15 residues. Germline V gene data show CDR1 as SGHVS and CDR2 as FQNEAQ. V shed 5 bases and J shed 4 bases, with 17 bases lying between them. The CDR3, as DNA: TGTGCCAGCAGCCCACCCCGCGGGGTCGGCACTGAAGCTTTCTTT. This sequence encodes CASSPPRGVGTEAFF.

V usage is TRBV5-4 and J usage is TRBJ2-5, with 10 bases matching TRBD1. The germline gives CDR1 SGHNT, CDR2 YYREEE (reference sequence). CDR3 length equals 14 residues. Germline trimming cut 3 bases from V and 4 bases from J; bases unmatched to any gene: 3. CDR3 loop: CASSWTGGGETQYF. CDR3 DNA sequence: TGTGCCAGCAGCTGGACAGGGGGAGGAGAGACCCAGTACTTC.

The DNA of the CDR3 is TGTGCCAGCAGCTGGGGGGGCTCCTACAATGAGCAGTTCTTC. Encoded protein: CASSWGGSYNEQFF. The chain combines TRBV7-9 with TRBJ2-1; 7 bases align to TRBD2. The CDR3 length is 14 residues. Germline-derived CDR1 and CDR2 are SEHNR and FQNEAQ (reference sequence). Trimming removed 4 bases from V and 0 bases from J; junction bases left unmatched: 0.

This clone has more than one count but fewer than ten. CDR3 nucleotide sequence: TGTGCCAGCAGCTTGGGCGCAGGGGTAGTGCGCAATCAGCCCCAGCATTTT. It specifies CASSLGAGVVRNQPQHF. V gene TRBV5-6 combines with J gene TRBJ1-5; TRBD1 might be the D (6 bases). This CDR3 spans 17 amino acids. With 0 bases removed from V and 2 bases from J, the gap between germline ends came to 15 bases. Germline CDR1 SGHDT, CDR2 YYEEEE.